The 13 T cell receptor beta chains below come from one sample, sequenced in a study of blood T cell repertoires in COVID-19. Sequencing used immunoSEQ multiplex PCR; TCRdb keeps in-frame clones, though not all of them. Among about 480,000 clones listed, around 85% were seen once. Sequenced material: PBMCs or T cells enriched from blood (not recorded which). The receptors here all came from a woman aged 60-75 years who had recovered from COVID-19.

The chain employs TRBV29-1 and TRBJ2-1; 8 nucleotides line up with TRBD2. Germline V CDR1 and CDR2: SQVTM, ANQGSEA. CDR3 length: 14 residues. After removal of 2 bases from V and 12 bases from J, the junction contained 12 bases not matched to a gene. The CDR3 DNA reads as TGCAGCGTTGAATTAATTGGCCTAGCGGGCGTGCAGTTCTTC. As protein: CSVELIGLAGVQFF.

This chain links TRBV5-5 with TRBJ2-3; D may be TRBD2 (6 bases). Trimming pared 0 bases from V and 0 bases from J, leaving 11 bases between. This CDR3 contains 16 residues. Per the germline V gene, CDR1 is SGHKS and CDR2 is YYEKEE (reference sequence). This CDR3 is CASSLGLGTSTDTQYF. CDR3 DNA: TGTGCCAGCAGCTTGGGTTTGGGGACTAGCACAGATACGCAGTATTTT.

The V call is TRBV24-1, the J call TRBJ2-3; TRBD2 matches at 11 bases. The CDR3 contains 16 residues. Germline CDR1 is KGHDR and CDR2 is SFDVKD. The V gene end was trimmed by 0 bases and the J gene end by 4 bases; junction bases not matched to a gene: 2. The CDR3 DNA reads as TGTGCCACCAGTGATTTGGCTAGCGGGGGGCCAGATACGCAGTATTTT. This gives the protein CATSDLASGGPDTQYF.

On this clone itself: At one boundary the junction diverges from the germline segment, which might be a read error. This chain uses TRBV3-1 (or the pseudogene TRBV3-2) with TRBJ2-1; no definite D call. The germline gives CDR1 LGHDT, CDR2 YNNKEL (reference sequence). The CDR3 is made up of 12 amino acids. Here the CDR3 reads CASSPLNRPRLF. The CDR3 nucleotides are TGTGCCAGCAGCCCACTTAATCGGCCGAGGCTCTTC.

This clone was picked up a small number of times. The chain is built from TRBV18 and TRBJ2-2, with TRBD1 as a possible D gene (5 bases). The CDR3 contains 14 residues. V was cut by 3 bases and J by 2 bases, with 7 bases left in between. Germline V gene data show CDR1 as KGHSH and CDR2 as LQKENI. The CDR3 DNA follows: TGTGCCAGCTCACCGCAGGGAAACACCGGGGAGCTGTTTTTT. Translated: CASSPQGNTGELFF.

The chain combines TRBV4-1 with TRBJ1-6, with a tentative D call TRBD1 (5 bases). Germline V CDR1 and CDR2: MGHRA, YSYEKL. Trimming shortened V by 1 base and J by 3 bases, and 7 bases separated the two germline ends. This CDR3 has 15 amino acids. CDR3 residues: CASSQATGYNSPLHF. The CDR3 nucleotides read TGCGCCAGCAGCCAAGCCACAGGCTATAATTCACCCCTCCACTTT.

This clone was seen a single time. This same CDR3 is encoded by further DNA sequences in the sample. The chain links TRBV2 to TRBJ1-5; D not resolved. This CDR3 region has 12 residues. The V gene's germline CDR1 is SNHLY and CDR2 FYNNEI. Trimming removed 8 bases at V and 1 base at J, with 6 bases between. CDR3 DNA sequence: TGTGCCAGCGCCGGGAGCAATCAGCCCCAGCATTTT. Translated, it gives CASAGSNQPQHF.

A few counts support this clone. The CDR3 DNA sequence: TGCAGCGTTACGGGTATAACTAATGAAAAACTGTTTTTT. The encoded protein is CSVTGITNEKLFF. The V call is TRBV29-1, the J call TRBJ1-4; D is undetermined. This CDR3 region has 13 residues. Germline assignment: CDR1 SQVTM and CDR2 ANQGSEA. V gave up 5 bases and J gave up 1 base, with 8 bases separating them.

As DNA, the CDR3 is TGTGCCAGCAGCCAAGATAGCAGGGATGCTTTCTTT. Translation gives CASSQDSRDAFF. The rearrangement links TRBV3-1 (or the pseudogene TRBV3-2) to TRBJ1-1; tentative D call: TRBD1 (5 bases). The CDR3 covers 12 residues. Deletions cut 0 bases from V and 11 bases from J, with 10 bases between. Germline CDR1 is LGHDT and CDR2 is YNNKEL (reference sequence).

Notes on this clone: The same CDR3 is also encoded by other DNA sequences in this sample. V usage is TRBV9 and J usage is TRBJ1-2, with TRBD1 matching 8 bases. With 4 bases clipped from V and 2 bases from J, the junction kept 4 bases outside the gene matches. Germline lookup yields CDR1 SGDLS and CDR2 YYNGEE. This CDR3 has 14 amino acids. CDR3 in amino acids: CASSPRTGNYGYTF. In DNA form, the CDR3 reads TGTGCCAGCAGCCCTCGGACAGGGAACTATGGCTACACCTTC. Full variable domain (remainder filled in from reference TRBV9 and TRBJ1-2): DSGVTQTPKHLITATGQRVTLRCSPRSGDLSVYWYQQSLDQGLQFLIQYYNGEERAKGNILERFSAQQFPDLHSELNLSSLELGDSALYFCASSPRTGNYGYTFGSGTRLTVV.

V usage is TRBV2 and J usage is TRBJ1-3; D gene ambiguous. The CDR3 consists of 14 residues. Trimming removed 0 bases at V and 4 bases at J, with 7 bases between. Per the germline V gene, CDR1 is SNHLY and CDR2 is FYNNEI. The DNA for the CDR3 is TGTGCCAGCAGTGAAGCAGCGTACGGAAACACCATATATTTT. Translation: CASSEAAYGNTIYF.

This clone was counted once. The rearrangement links TRBV10-3 to TRBJ1-2; D gene ambiguous. CDR1 is ENHRY, CDR2 SYGVKD, per germline. The CDR3 sequence is 11 residues long. Trimming removed 4 bases at V and 8 bases at J, with 8 bases between. The CDR3 DNA is TGTGCCATCAGTGGGTCGGCAGGCTACACCTTC. Translating gives CAISGSAGYTF.

The J gene is TRBJ1-3, the V gene TRBV19; no firm D call. CDR1 LNHDA and CDR2 SQIVND come from the germline V gene (reference sequence). There are 13 residues in the CDR3. V lost 3 bases to trimming and J lost 2 bases, with 5 bases between them. DNA for the CDR3: TGTGCCAGTAGTATCAACACTGGAAACACCATATATTTT. This codes for CASSINTGNTIYF.